This passage covers 12 T cell receptor beta chains from one sample sequenced in a study of blood T cell repertoires in COVID-19. Sequencing used immunoSEQ multiplex PCR; TCRdb keeps in-frame clones, though not all of them. The sample holds 180,000 or so clones, approximately 91% seen once. The sample consisted of peripheral blood. The receptors here all came from a man aged 35-49 years with acute or convalescent COVID-19.

The sample holds a few counts of this clone. The chain recombines TRBV5-6 with TRBJ2-7; weak D call: TRBD1 (6 bases). V dropped 4 bases and J dropped 0 bases, with 14 bases sitting between them. The length of the CDR3 is 15 residues. In germline, CDR1 is SGHDT, CDR2 YYEEEE. In nucleotides, the CDR3 is TGTGCCAGCAGCCCGGGACACCGAAACTCCTACGAGCAGTACTTC. This translates into CASSPGHRNSYEQYF.

This clone is a singleton in its sample. The CDR3 region has the DNA TGTGCCAGCAGCTTGGTTTCAGGGCATGGCTACACCTTC. Translated, it gives CASSLVSGHGYTF. The rearrangement links TRBV5-4 to TRBJ1-2; perhaps TRBD1 as D (5 bases). The germline gives CDR1 SGHNT, CDR2 YYREEE (reference sequence). The V end lost 0 bases, the J end lost 6 bases, and 9 bases lay between the germline ends. The CDR3 is 13 residues long.

CDR3 nucleotides: TGTGCCAGCATTAAGAGTCCGGGGTCCTATAATTCACCCCTCCACTTT. Translating it yields CASIKSPGSYNSPLHF. The V and J genes are TRBV27 and TRBJ1-6, with D hard to call. CDR1 MNHEY and CDR2 SMNVEV come from the germline V gene (reference sequence). This CDR3 is 16 amino acids long. V shed 7 bases and J shed 1 base, with 14 bases lying between them.

The CDR3 sequence is CASSSWTGGEQETQYF. As DNA, the CDR3 is TGTGCCAGCAGCTCGTGGACAGGGGGGGAACAAGAGACCCAGTACTTC. The chain employs TRBV7-2 and TRBJ2-5; 10 nucleotides agree with TRBD1. The ends lost 4 bases at V and 2 bases at J; junction bases unmatched: 7. Germline values: CDR1 SGHTA, CDR2 FQGNSA. This CDR3 has 16 amino acids.

This clone was found once. The chain uses TRBV7-9 and TRBJ2-2, with D tentatively TRBD2 (6 bases). V was pared by 4 bases and J by 6 bases, with 12 bases between. The germline gives CDR1 SEHNR, CDR2 FQNEAQ (reference sequence). The CDR3 extends over 14 amino acids. CDR3 in amino acids: CASSSTGDPGELFF. The DNA of the CDR3 is TGTGCCAGCAGCTCAACGGGGGACCCCGGGGAGCTGTTTTTT. Full variable domain (rest looked up from reference TRBV7-9 and TRBJ2-2): DTGVSQNPRHKITKRGQNVTFRCDPISEHNRLYWYRQTLGQGPEFLTYFQNEAQLEKSRLLSDRFSAERPKGSFSTLEIQRTEQGDSAMYLCASSSTGDPGELFFGEGSRLTVL.

The rearrangement joins TRBV2 to TRBJ1-6, with D possibly matching TRBD1 (6 bases). The germline V gene has CDR1 SNHLY and CDR2 FYNNEI. Trimming took off 6 bases at V and 16 bases at J, with 19 bases between the two ends. The length of the CDR3 is 13 residues. CDR3 bases: TGTGCCAGCAGACTGCAGGGGTTGGGGCCACTCCACTTT. It specifies CASRLQGLGPLHF.

CDR3 DNA sequence: TGTGCCAGCAGTGGTCTGACAGGGGCTGGCTACACCTTC. It yields the protein CASSGLTGAGYTF. The genes are TRBV25-1 and TRBJ1-2; 8 positions match TRBD1. This CDR3 comprises 13 residues. The V gene end was trimmed by 4 bases and the J gene end by 7 bases; junction bases not matched to a gene: 5. Germline V gene data show CDR1 as MGHDK and CDR2 as SYGVNS.

This clone was found a few times. The chain couples TRBV2 to TRBJ1-5, with D unresolved. CDR1 and CDR2 from the germline V gene are SNHLY and FYNNEI. The CDR3 runs 16 residues. V lost 5 bases, J lost 7 bases, and 21 bases lay in between. The chain's CDR3 is CASSRSAAGNGQPQHF. The CDR3 DNA follows: TGTGCCAGCAGTAGGTCGGCAGCGGGTAATGGGCAGCCCCAGCATTTT.

The chain employs TRBV7-9 and TRBJ1-6; TRBD1 matches at 8 bases. The J segment lost 10 bases and the V segment lost 1 base, leaving 9 bases of the junction unmatched. The CDR3 covers 16 residues. The germline V gene has CDR1 SEHNR and CDR2 FQNEAQ (reference sequence). The CDR3 DNA sequence: TGTGCCAGCAGCTTAGATAAAGCAGGGGGCTGGTCACCCCTCCACTTT. It codes for CASSLDKAGGWSPLHF. Using reference TRBV7-9 and TRBJ1-6 for the parts outside the CDR3, the full variable domain is DTGVSQNPRHKITKRGQNVTFRCDPISEHNRLYWYRQTLGQGPEFLTYFQNEAQLEKSRLLSDRFSAERPKGSFSTLEIQRTEQGDSAMYLCASSLDKAGGWSPLHFGNGTRLTVT.

The chain carries TRBV6-5 and TRBJ2-2; a weak D match, TRBD2 (6 bases). CDR3 length: 15 amino acids. Deletions cut 3 bases from V and 4 bases from J, with 12 bases between. Germline loops: CDR1 MNHEY, CDR2 SVGAGI. CDR3 in amino acids: CASSYSRGGTGELFF. CDR3 bases: TGTGCCAGCAGTTATTCGCGGGGTGGCACCGGGGAGCTGTTTTTT.

A note on this clone: Its ends do not fully match the called genes, so a read error is possible. Other DNA sequences in this sample translate to the same CDR3. This sequence joins TRBV25-1 and TRBJ1-6; the match to TRBD1 covers 7 bases. CDR1 and CDR2 (germline): MGHDK, SYGVNS. The CDR3 has 12 amino acids. CDR3 nucleotide sequence: TGTGCCAGTCGACAGGGTAATTCACCTCTCCACTTT. Translating gives CASRQGNSPLHF.

The chain carries TRBV6-5 and TRBJ2-5; perhaps TRBD2 as D (6 bases). This CDR3 comprises 12 residues. Germline CDR1 MNHEY, CDR2 SVGAGI. The ends were cut back, 6 bases at V and 5 bases at J, with 10 bases in the middle. CDR3 coding DNA: TGTGCCAGCAGCCAACGGGGGGAGACCCAGTACTTC. Translation gives CASSQRGETQYF.